Here is one T cell receptor (beta chain) with its context. Its antigen is currently unknown. Clones were sequenced by immunoSEQ multiplex PCR, and TCRdb holds only the in-frame ones, with some missing. The sample records 110,000 to 150,000 clones, roughly 88% being singletons. This specimen comes from a study of T cell responses to AZD1222 COVID-19 vaccine. Study results and caveats: Spike-specific TCR breadth and depth rose after two AZD1222 doses. In the spike-specific TCR repertoire, nearly half reportedly target unmutated variant regions.

This CDR3 spans 13 amino acids. Germline V gene data show CDR1 as SGHTA and CDR2 as FQGTGA. V lost 4 bases to trimming and J lost 14 bases; unmatched junction nucleotides: 11. The sample here was peripheral blood, taken on day 0 of AZD1222 vaccination. This sequence was found in an adult in good health. V gene TRBV7-3 combines with J gene TRBJ2-1; 7 bases map to TRBD2. This CDR3 is CASSWVGEGLKFF. The CDR3 nucleotides are TGTGCCAGCAGCTGGGTGGGGGAGGGCCTAAAGTTCTTC.